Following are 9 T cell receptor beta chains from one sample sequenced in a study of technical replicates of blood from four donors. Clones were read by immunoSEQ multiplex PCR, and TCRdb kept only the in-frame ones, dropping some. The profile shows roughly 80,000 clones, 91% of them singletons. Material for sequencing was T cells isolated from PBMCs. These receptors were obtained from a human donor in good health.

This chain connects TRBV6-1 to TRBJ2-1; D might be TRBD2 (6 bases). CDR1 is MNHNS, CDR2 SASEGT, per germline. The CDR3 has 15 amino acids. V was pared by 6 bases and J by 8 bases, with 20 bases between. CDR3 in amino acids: CASSPRDLAPDEQFF. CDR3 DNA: TGTGCCAGCAGCCCCCGGGACTTAGCGCCCGATGAGCAGTTCTTC.

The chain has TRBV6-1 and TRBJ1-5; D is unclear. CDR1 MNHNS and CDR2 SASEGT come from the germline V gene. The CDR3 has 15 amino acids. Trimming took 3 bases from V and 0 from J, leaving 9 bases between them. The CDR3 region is CASSEYPGSNQPQHF. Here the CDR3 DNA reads TGTGCCAGCAGTGAGTATCCCGGTAGCAATCAGCCCCAGCATTTT.

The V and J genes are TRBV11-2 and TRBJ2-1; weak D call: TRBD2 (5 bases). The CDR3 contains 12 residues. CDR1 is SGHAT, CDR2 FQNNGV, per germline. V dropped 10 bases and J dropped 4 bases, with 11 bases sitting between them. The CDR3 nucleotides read TGTGCCAACGGACTTCGGTACAATGAGCAGTTCTTC. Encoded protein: CANGLRYNEQFF.

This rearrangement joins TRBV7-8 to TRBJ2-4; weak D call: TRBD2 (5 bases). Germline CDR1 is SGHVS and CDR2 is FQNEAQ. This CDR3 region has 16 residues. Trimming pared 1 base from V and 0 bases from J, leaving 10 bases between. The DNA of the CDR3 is TGTGCCAGCAGCTTAGGAATCGGGATAGCCAAAAACATTCAGTACTTC. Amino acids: CASSLGIGIAKNIQYF.

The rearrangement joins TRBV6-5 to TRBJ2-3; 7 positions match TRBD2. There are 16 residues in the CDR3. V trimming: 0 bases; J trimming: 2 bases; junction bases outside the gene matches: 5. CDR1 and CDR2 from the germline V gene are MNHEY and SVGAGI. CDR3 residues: CASSYSRGEFTDTQYF. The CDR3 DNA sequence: TGTGCCAGCAGTTACTCTCGGGGGGAATTCACAGATACGCAGTATTTT.

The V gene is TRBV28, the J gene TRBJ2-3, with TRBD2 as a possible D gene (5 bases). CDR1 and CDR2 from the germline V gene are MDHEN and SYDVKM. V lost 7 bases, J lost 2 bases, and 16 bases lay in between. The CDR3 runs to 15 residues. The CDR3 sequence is CASNFLGVSTDTQYF. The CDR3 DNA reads TGTGCCAGCAACTTCTTGGGAGTTTCCACAGATACGCAGTATTTT.

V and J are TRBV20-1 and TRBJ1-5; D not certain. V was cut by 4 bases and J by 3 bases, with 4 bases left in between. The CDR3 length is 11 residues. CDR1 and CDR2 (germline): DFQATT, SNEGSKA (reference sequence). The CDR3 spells CSATNNQPQHF. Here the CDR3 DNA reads TGCAGTGCTACAAACAATCAGCCCCAGCATTTT.

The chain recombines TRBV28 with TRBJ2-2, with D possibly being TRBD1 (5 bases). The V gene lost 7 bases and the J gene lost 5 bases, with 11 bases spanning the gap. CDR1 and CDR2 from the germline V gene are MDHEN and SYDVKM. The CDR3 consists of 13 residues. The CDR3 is CASIRTPTGELFF. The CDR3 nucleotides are TGTGCCAGCATCAGGACACCAACCGGGGAGCTGTTTTTT. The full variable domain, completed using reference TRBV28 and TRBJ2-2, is DVKVTQSSRYLVKRTGEKVFLECVQDMDHENMFWYRQDPGLGLRLIYFSYDVKMKEKGDIPEGYSVSREKKERFSLILESASTNQTSMYLCASIRTPTGELFFGEGSRLTVL.

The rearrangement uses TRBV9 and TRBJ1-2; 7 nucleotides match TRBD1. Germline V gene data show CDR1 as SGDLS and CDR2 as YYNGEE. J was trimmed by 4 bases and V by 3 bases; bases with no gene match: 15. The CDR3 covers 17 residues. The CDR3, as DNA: TGTGCCAGCAGCGCCAATAGAGACAAAAGGGACAGCTATGGCTACACCTTC. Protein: CASSANRDKRDSYGYTF.